Detailed here is one T cell receptor (beta chain). These data are taken from a study of cytomegalovirus exposure and HLA in healthy donors. Germline CDR1 reads LGHNA; CDR2 reads YNFKEQ. CDR3 size: 18 residues. V was clipped by 5 bases and J by 2 bases; unmatched bases: 9. Primers: 60 Vbeta forward and 13 Jbeta reverse. Generated by immunoSEQ multiplex PCR, the TCRdb table keeps only in-frame clones and is missing some. The listing contains 100,000 or so clones. The V and J genes are TRBV4-2 and TRBJ2-3, with 14 bases fitting TRBD2. The clonotype comes from a woman between 25 and 40 years old in good health and CMV-seronegative. The specimen sequenced was PBMCs. CDR3 nucleotide sequence: TGTGCCAGCAGCTCCGGACTAGCGGGAGGATTATTCACAGATACGCAGTATTTT. It is translated as CASSSGLAGGLFTDTQYF.